This T cell receptor (beta chain) was found in a study of T cell responses to AZD1222 COVID-19 vaccine. As to this clone: What it binds is unknown.

Findings of the study overall: Rises in breadth and depth of Spike-specific TCRs came after two AZD1222 doses. No repertoire was sampled before or during the peak T cell response, only after it.

Using immunoSEQ multiplex PCR, the repertoire was profiled, and TCRdb retains in-frame clones only, with some absent. The sample consists of 95,000 to 150,000 clones, less than 95% of them appearing once. The sequenced sample was peripheral blood, obtained on day 0 of MenACWY control vaccination. This receptor was identified in an adult in good health.

CDR3 protein: CASSPIERGYQETQYF. CDR3 sequence (DNA): TGTGCCAGCAGCCCAATAGAGCGGGGCTACCAAGAGACCCAGTACTTC. The chain couples TRBV7-9 to TRBJ2-5, with 7 nucleotides matching TRBD2. The CDR3 sequence is 16 residues long. Germline V gene data show CDR1 as SEHNR and CDR2 as FQNEAQ (reference sequence). Unmatched junction bases numbered 9, after V lost 5 bases and J lost 0 bases. The variable domain in full, completed from reference TRBV7-9 and TRBJ2-5, reads DTGVSQNPRHKITKRGQNVTFRCDPISEHNRLYWYRQTLGQGPEFLTYFQNEAQLEKSRLLSDRFSAERPKGSFSTLEIQRTEQGDSAMYLCASSPIERGYQETQYFGPGTRLLVL.